This TCR beta chain was recorded in a study of blood T cell repertoires in COVID-19. In the study overall: The United States, Italy and Spain were the sources of the acute and convalescent COVID-19 samples.

As handled by the study authors: Reference gene primer amplification gave nucleated cell count estimates. Only in-frame clones appear in the TCRdb table, and some are missing; sequencing was by immunoSEQ multiplex PCR. V and J calls and clone size are those listed in that table; D and trimming were worked out from the DNA. The repertoire holds fewer than 120,000 clones, 76% seen once, with less than 4% in the top ten. The CDR3 length is 16 residues. The chain employs TRBV12-1 and TRBJ2-7; the table's D call TRBD2 went unverified against the DNA. TRBV12-1 is designated a pseudogene. The source material was peripheral blood. The clonotype was recovered from a woman over 75 with acute or convalescent COVID-19. CDR3 amino acids: CASSFRLSGRAYEQYF. As DNA, the CDR3 is TGTGCCAGCAGCTTCAGACTGAGCGGGAGGGCGTACGAGCAGTACTTC.